Sequencing of this T cell receptor beta chain was carried out in a study of control samples from healthy donors and cancer patients. V lost 7 bases and J lost 5, with 12 bases in between. CDR3 length: 12 residues. Germline lookup yields CDR1 SNHLY and CDR2 FYNNEI. This clone was seen only once. Produced via immunoSEQ multiplex PCR; TCRdb's table is partial and in-frame only. The sample carries 98,000 or so clones, 79% recorded once. The rearrangement links TRBV2 to TRBJ2-7, with D tentatively TRBD2 (6 bases). This sequence was found in a woman aged 25 to 39 in good health. Sequencing was carried out using blood. This CDR3 reads CASTAGTDEQYF. CDR3 DNA sequence: TGTGCCAGCACTGCGGGGACCGACGAGCAGTACTTC. Together with reference TRBV2 and TRBJ2-7, the CDR3 gives the full variable domain: EPEVTQTPSHQVTQMGQEVILRCVPISNHLYFYWYRQILGQKVEFLVSFYNNEISEKSEIFDDQFSVERPDGSNFTLKIRSTKLEDSAMYFCASTAGTDEQYFGPGTRLTVT.